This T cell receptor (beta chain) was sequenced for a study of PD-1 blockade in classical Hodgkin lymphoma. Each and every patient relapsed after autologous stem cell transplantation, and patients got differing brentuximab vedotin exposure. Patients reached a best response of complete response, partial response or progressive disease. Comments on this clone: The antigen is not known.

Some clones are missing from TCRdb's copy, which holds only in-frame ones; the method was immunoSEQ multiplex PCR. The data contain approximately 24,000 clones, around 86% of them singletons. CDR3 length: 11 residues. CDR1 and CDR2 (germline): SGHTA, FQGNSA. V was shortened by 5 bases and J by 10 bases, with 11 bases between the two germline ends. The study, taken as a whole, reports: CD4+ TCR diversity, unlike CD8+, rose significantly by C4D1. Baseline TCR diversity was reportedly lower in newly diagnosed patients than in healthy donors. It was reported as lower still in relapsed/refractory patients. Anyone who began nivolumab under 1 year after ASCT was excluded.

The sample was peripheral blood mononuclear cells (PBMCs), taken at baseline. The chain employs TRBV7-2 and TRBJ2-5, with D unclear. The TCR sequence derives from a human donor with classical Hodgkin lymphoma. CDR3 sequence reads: CASSDGAIQYF. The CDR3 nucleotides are TGTGCCAGCAGCGACGGAGCTATCCAGTACTTC.